Below are 27 T cell receptor beta chains sequenced from a single sample in a study of human T cells and chemical hapten exposure. Using its own MiXCR run on the RACE reads, TCRdb lists one record per CDR3 protein. The sample has approximately 32,000 distinct CDR3 sequences; about 12% are singletons. Time point described: pre-sensitization, week 0. Treatment here: therapeutic diphenylcyclopropenone sensitization with weekly scalp DPC. Unfractionated whole blood yielded total RNA. The material was whole blood, obtained in connection with sensitization to the hapten diphenylcyclopropenone (DPC). These receptors all come from a woman in her 40s with alopecia areata. Some clones in this sample may be carry-over from other donors' samples.

The V call is TRBV29-1, the J call TRBJ2-7, with D perhaps TRBD1 (6 bases). Trimming took 5 bases from V and 6 from J, leaving 17 bases between them. This CDR3 has 13 residues. Germline V gene lookup returns CDR1 SQVTM and CDR2 ANQGSEA. In DNA, the CDR3 is TGCAGCGTTCTCGGACAGTACGGATTCGAGCAGTACTTC. It specifies CSVLGQYGFEQYF.

The chain joins TRBV28 to TRBJ2-1; a possible D gene is TRBD2 (5 bases). The germline V and J ends were trimmed by 2 bases and 1 base, with 18 bases remaining between them. Germline values: CDR1 MDHEN, CDR2 SYDVKM. The CDR3 totals 18 residues. The CDR3 coding sequence is TGTGCCAGCAGTTTAACGGGGATCGTCAGAGATTCCTACAATGAGCAGTTCTTC. Translation: CASSLTGIVRDSYNEQFF.

The sample holds many counts of this clonotype. J is TRBJ2-1 and V is TRBV29-1; 7 bases map to TRBD1. Trimming removed 8 bases from V and 3 bases from J; junction bases left unmatched: 10. The germline V gene has CDR1 SQVTM and CDR2 ANQGSEA. The CDR3 totals 14 residues. The CDR3 region is CSFNRGDVYNEQFF. The CDR3 nucleotides are TGCAGCTTCAACAGGGGCGACGTCTACAATGAGCAGTTCTTC.

This clonotype has only a few counts. V usage is TRBV7-2 and J usage is TRBJ1-3; D gene unclear. V was pared by 1 base and J by 4 bases, with 11 bases between. CDR1 is SGHTA and CDR2 is FQGNSA in the germline V gene. CDR3 length: 15 amino acids. CDR3: CASSLVAGGGNTIYF. CDR3 sequence (DNA): TGTGCCAGCAGCTTAGTGGCAGGCGGAGGAAACACCATATATTTT.

The chain couples TRBV21-1 to TRBJ2-7. TRBV21-1 is a listed pseudogene. The CDR3 is made up of 13 amino acids. CDR3 coding DNA: TGTGCCAGCCACCAGGTCGAGTCCTACGAGCAGTACTTC. Translated, it gives CASHQVESYEQYF.

The DNA for the CDR3 is TGCAGCGTCTTTTCCCCAGATACGCAGTATTTT. This codes for CSVFSPDTQYF. The chain is built from TRBV29-1 and TRBJ2-3; D gene ambiguous. This CDR3 has 11 residues. V lost 6 bases and J 4 bases, leaving 8 bases between the germline ends. CDR1 SQVTM and CDR2 ANQGSEA come from the germline V gene.

This clonotype was observed a few times. The chain joins TRBV28 to TRBJ2-7; possible D gene TRBD1, 5 bases. CDR3 length: 14 amino acids. Per germline, CDR1 MDHEN and CDR2 SYDVKM. Trimming stripped 6 bases from V and 3 bases from J, with 15 bases between. CDR3: CASSPSWGVYEQYF. CDR3 nucleotides: TGTGCCAGCAGCCCCAGTTGGGGCGTCTACGAGCAGTACTTC.

In its sample, this clonotype was seen many times. This chain joins TRBV6-2 or TRBV6-3 and TRBJ1-5; D unclear. CDR1 MNHEY and CDR2 SVGEGT come from the germline V gene. Trimming removed 0 bases from V and 3 bases from J, with 12 bases in between. There are 16 residues in the CDR3. In DNA, the CDR3 is TGTGCCAGCAGTTACTCCGAATATCCCCCCAATCAGCCCCAGCATTTT. Its protein is CASSYSEYPPNQPQHF.

This clonotype came up a few times. The J gene is TRBJ2-1, the V gene TRBV3-1; possibly TRBD2 for D (5 bases). This CDR3 has 14 amino acids. Looked up from germline, CDR1 is LGHDT and CDR2 is YNNKEL (reference sequence). With 4 bases removed from V and 6 bases from J, the gap between germline ends came to 13 bases. The CDR3 loop reads CASSPPETTNEQFF. DNA of the CDR3: TGTGCCAGCAGCCCACCCGAGACTACCAATGAGCAGTTCTTC.

This chain joins TRBV28 and TRBJ2-7, with TRBD1 identical over 8 bases. CDR1 MDHEN and CDR2 SYDVKM come from the germline V gene. This CDR3 comprises 14 residues. Losses at the gene ends were 6 bases for V and 7 bases for J; bases not matched to a gene: 11. The CDR3 spells CASSRGQGAAEQYF. CDR3 DNA sequence: TGTGCCAGCAGCCGCGGACAGGGTGCGGCGGAGCAGTACTTC.

This clonotype was observed many times. The genes are TRBV4-3 and TRBJ1-1; D gene ambiguous. With 0 bases removed from V and 0 bases from J, the gap between germline ends came to 8 bases. Germline V lookup: CDR1 LGHNA, CDR2 YSLEER. The CDR3 contains 15 residues. This CDR3 is CASSQDHGVNTEAFF. The CDR3 nucleotides read TGCGCCAGCAGCCAAGATCACGGGGTGAACACTGAAGCTTTCTTT.

This clonotype was observed many times. The chain uses TRBV4-2 and TRBJ2-7, with 11 positions matching TRBD2. CDR3 length equals 16 residues. Trimming removed 0 bases from V and 7 bases from J; junction bases left unmatched: 8. Germline lookup yields CDR1 LGHNA and CDR2 YNFKEQ. The CDR3 nucleotides read TGTGCCAGCAGCCAAGAGGCGCTAGCGGGAGGTAAAGAGCAGTACTTC. This encodes CASSQEALAGGKEQYF.

The chain has TRBV9 and TRBJ2-2; D call uncertain. The CDR3 runs to 16 residues. Germline loops: CDR1 SGDLS, CDR2 YYNGEE. The V end lost 2 bases, the J end lost 4 bases, and 15 bases lay between the germline ends. CDR3: CASSVSSGLLTGELFF. DNA for the CDR3: TGTGCCAGCAGCGTTTCCTCTGGGCTCCTCACCGGGGAGCTGTTTTTT.

This clonotype has a handful of counts. The V and J genes are TRBV27 and TRBJ2-1, with TRBD2 matching over 10 bases. V shed 5 bases and J 6 bases; nucleotides not matched to a gene: 10. This CDR3 spans 16 amino acids. Germline-derived CDR1 and CDR2 are MNHEY and SMNVEV (reference sequence). CDR3 in DNA: TGTGCCAGCAGTCCCTGGCTAGCGGGGGTTGGCAATGAGCAGTTCTTC. Translation: CASSPWLAGVGNEQFF.

In this sample, this clonotype turned up many times. The chain uses TRBV2 and TRBJ2-2, with a weak D call TRBD1 (5 bases). This CDR3 is 14 amino acids long. V lost 6 bases and J 5 bases, leaving 13 bases between the germline ends. Germline V gene sequence: CDR1 SNHLY, CDR2 FYNNEI. Here the CDR3 reads CASRIEQATGELFF. CDR3 DNA sequence: TGTGCCAGCAGAATTGAACAGGCAACCGGGGAGCTGTTTTTT.

This clonotype was detected a few times. The chain carries TRBV15 and TRBJ2-4; D possibly uses TRBD1 or TRBD2 (5 bases each). Germline assignment: CDR1 LNHNV and CDR2 YYDKDF (reference sequence). The V and J ends lost 0 bases and 0 bases respectively, with 9 bases between them. This CDR3 has 16 residues. CDR3 sequence: CATSRDPGLAKNIQYF. The CDR3 DNA follows: TGTGCCACCAGCAGAGATCCGGGGCTAGCCAAAAACATTCAGTACTTC.

This clonotype was counted at least ten times. The chain combines TRBV19 with TRBJ2-3; 8 nucleotides align to TRBD2. Germline V lookup: CDR1 LNHDA, CDR2 SQIVND (reference sequence). The CDR3 has 15 residues. J gave up 2 bases and V 7 bases, and 8 bases lay outside the gene matches. The CDR3 sequence: CASTGGGFATDTQYF. The CDR3 region has the DNA TGTGCCAGTACCGGCGGGGGGTTTGCCACAGATACGCAGTATTTT.

This clonotype was detected ten times or more. This rearrangement joins TRBV27 to TRBJ2-3; tentatively, D is TRBD2 (7 bases). V lost 6 bases and J lost 3, with 10 bases in between. Germline loops: CDR1 MNHEY, CDR2 SMNVEV (reference sequence). The length of the CDR3 is 13 residues. The CDR3, as DNA: TGTGCCAGCAGCGGGGGGCCTACAGATACGCAGTATTTT. Encoded protein: CASSGGPTDTQYF.

Many counts were recorded for this clonotype. The V gene is TRBV7-8, the J gene TRBJ2-7; D unresolved. The CDR3 is made up of 16 amino acids. Germline CDR1 and CDR2: SGHVS and FQNEAQ. Trimming removed 5 bases from V and 0 bases from J, with 17 bases in between. The CDR3 protein is CASSPDPRPGSYEQYF. In DNA form, the CDR3 reads TGTGCCAGCAGCCCAGATCCCAGGCCGGGCTCCTACGAGCAGTACTTC.

This clonotype was counted at least ten times. V is TRBV21-1 and J is TRBJ2-3; the table's D call, TRBD2, has no DNA check behind it. TRBV21-1 is a listed pseudogene. This CDR3 is 16 amino acids long. CDR3 sequence (DNA): TGTGCCAGTCCCCTACGCACTAGCGGGGGATTCGATACGCAGTATTTT. This encodes CASPLRTSGGFDTQYF.

The sample holds many counts of this clonotype. The V call is TRBV4-3, the J call TRBJ2-5, with D possibly TRBD2 on 7 matching bases. There are 16 residues in the CDR3. The V end lost 4 bases, the J end lost 1 base, and 16 bases lay between the germline ends. Germline loops: CDR1 LGHNA, CDR2 YSLEER. CDR3 in amino acids: CASSRVAGAPQETQYF. For the CDR3, the DNA is TGCGCCAGCAGCCGTGTGGCGGGGGCCCCCCAAGAGACCCAGTACTTC.

This clonotype was found many times. This chain joins TRBV5-6 and TRBJ2-7; no clear D. The CDR3 covers 13 residues. V shed 0 bases and J shed 3 bases, with 7 bases lying between them. Germline-derived CDR1 and CDR2 are SGHDT and YYEEEE. In DNA, the CDR3 is TGTGCCAGCAGCTTGGAGAGTGTCTACGAGCAGTACTTC. Its translation: CASSLESVYEQYF.

This clonotype was detected ten times or more. The V call is TRBV19, the J call TRBJ2-1; D remains ambiguous. The V and J ends lost 3 bases and 3 bases respectively, with 12 bases between them. CDR1 and CDR2 from the germline V gene are LNHDA and SQIVND (reference sequence). The CDR3 runs 15 residues. The CDR3 sequence: CASSIPPGFYNEQFF. The CDR3 region has the DNA TGTGCCAGTAGTATTCCCCCCGGGTTCTACAATGAGCAGTTCTTC.

This clonotype came up many times. In nucleotides, the CDR3 is TGTGCCAGCAGTTTAAGACTAGCGGGGCGCTATGAGCAGTTCTTC. It translates to CASSLRLAGRYEQFF. The V call is TRBV12-3 or TRBV12-4, the J call TRBJ2-1; 11 positions agree with TRBD2. J lost 8 bases, V lost 2 bases, and 5 bases had no gene match. The length of the CDR3 is 15 residues.

This clonotype was seen many times. V is TRBV2 and J is TRBJ2-5, with D possibly called TRBD1 or TRBD2 (5 bases each). The CDR3 totals 14 residues. Germline V lookup: CDR1 SNHLY, CDR2 FYNNEI. V was shortened by 6 bases and J by 5 bases, with 16 bases between the two germline ends. DNA for the CDR3: TGTGCCAGCAGACCAGAGGGGATCCGGGAGACCCAGTACTTC. It codes for CASRPEGIRETQYF.

This clonotype was counted ten times or more. This chain links TRBV4-1 with TRBJ2-5; D possibly uses TRBD1 or TRBD2 (5 bases each). Germline V gene lookup returns CDR1 MGHRA and CDR2 YSYEKL. V was pared by 4 bases and J by 4 bases, with 10 bases between. The CDR3 consists of 13 residues. CDR3 bases: TGCGCCAGCAGCCGGGACCTGCGAGAGACCCAGTACTTC. It is translated as CASSRDLRETQYF.

Many counts were recorded for this clonotype. V gene TRBV29-1 combines with J gene TRBJ1-2; D not resolved. The CDR3 contains 12 residues. Trimming cost V 3 bases and J 4 bases, with 9 bases left between them. Germline V gives CDR1 SQVTM, CDR2 ANQGSEA. Written as DNA, the CDR3 is TGCAGCGTTGAGAAGGGTGCCTATGGCTACACCTTC. It encodes CSVEKGAYGYTF.